This T cell receptor beta chain was sequenced in a study of blood T cell repertoires in COVID-19. Data came from immunoSEQ multiplex PCR; TCRdb stores just in-frame clones and leaves some out. The sample shows 490,000 or so clones, roughly 90% of them seen only once. The CDR3 covers 17 residues. Sample: PBMCs or T cells enriched from blood (not recorded which). This sequence joins TRBV21-1 and TRBJ2-3; the table calls TRBD2, which could not be checked here. TRBV21-1 is an annotated pseudogene. This sequence originates from a woman aged 40 to 50 who had recovered from COVID-19. Here the CDR3 DNA reads TGTGCCAGCAACGGGGGAATGACTAGCGGGAAGGCAGATACGCAGTATTTT. It codes for CASNGGMTSGKADTQYF.